These T cell receptor beta chains were read from a single sample in a study of T cell responses to AZD1222 COVID-19 vaccine. Assay used: immunoSEQ multiplex PCR; TCRdb lists only in-frame clones, some missing. The data contain approximately 180,000 clones, 88% of them seen just once; the ten biggest clones take up 6% to 8.5%. The sample consisted of peripheral blood, taken on day 0 of AZD1222 vaccination. These receptors were collected from an adult in good health. The CDR3 runs from the conserved cysteine through the conserved F or W. The order of the fields is J gene, clone size, V gene, D gene, CDR3 protein, CDR3 DNA. The D gene is left open where the match is weak. Clone sizes are given selectively: once, few, many, or a class where the clone is expanded.

j_call: TRBJ1-5
clone_size: few
v_call: TRBV19
d_call: TRBD1
cdr3_aa: CASSQTGGGNQPQHF
cdr3_nt: TGTGCCAGTAGTCAGACAGGGGGAGGCAATCAGCCCCAGCATTTT

j_call: TRBJ1-1
clone_size: .
v_call: TRBV10-3
d_call: .
cdr3_aa: CAISQDRYSSEAFF
cdr3_nt: TGTGCCATCAGCCAGGACAGATACAGTTCTGAAGCTTTCTTT

j_call: TRBJ1-1
clone_size: .
v_call: TRBV3-1/TRBV3-2
d_call: TRBD1
cdr3_aa: CATRNPGGGEAFF
cdr3_nt: TGTGCCACCAGGAACCCAGGGGGTGGTGAAGCTTTCTTT

j_call: TRBJ1-2
clone_size: .
v_call: TRBV6-6
d_call: TRBD1
cdr3_aa: CASSYKGAEYGYTF
cdr3_nt: TGTGCCAGCAGTTACAAGGGGGCGGAATATGGCTACACCTTC

j_call: TRBJ1-1
clone_size: .
v_call: TRBV18
d_call: .
cdr3_aa: CASSPGGYPANTEAFF
cdr3_nt: TGTGCCAGCTCACCCGGAGGATATCCAGCGAACACTGAAGCTTTCTTT

j_call: TRBJ1-2
clone_size: .
v_call: TRBV15
d_call: TRBD1
cdr3_aa: CATSRPGQRPYGYTF
cdr3_nt: TGTGCCACCAGCAGACCGGGACAGAGGCCCTATGGCTACACCTTC

j_call: TRBJ2-2
clone_size: .
v_call: TRBV4-1
d_call: .
cdr3_aa: CASSHGRGAGELFF
cdr3_nt: TGCGCCAGCAGCCATGGCAGGGGGGCCGGGGAGCTGTTTTTT

j_call: TRBJ2-1
clone_size: .
v_call: TRBV7-2
d_call: .
cdr3_aa: CASSPGPNSYNEQFF
cdr3_nt: TGTGCCAGCAGCCCCGGGCCTAACTCCTACAATGAGCAGTTCTTC

j_call: TRBJ2-1
clone_size: once
v_call: TRBV7-9
d_call: .
cdr3_aa: CASSLSLTYNEQFF
cdr3_nt: TGTGCCAGCAGCTTAAGTTTGACCTACAATGAGCAGTTCTTC

j_call: TRBJ1-4
clone_size: few
v_call: TRBV24-1
d_call: .
cdr3_aa: CATRQGPSEKLFF
cdr3_nt: TGTGCCACCAGACAGGGCCCGTCAGAAAAACTGTTTTTT

j_call: TRBJ2-7
clone_size: few
v_call: TRBV30
d_call: .
cdr3_aa: CAWSVFPLSEQYF
cdr3_nt: TGTGCCTGGAGTGTTTTTCCCCTGTCCGAGCAGTACTTC

j_call: TRBJ1-6
clone_size: .
v_call: TRBV3-1/TRBV3-2
d_call: TRBD1
cdr3_aa: CASSLGQGASPLHF
cdr3_nt: TGTGCCAGCAGCCTTGGACAGGGGGCCTCACCCCTCCACTTT

j_call: TRBJ2-7
clone_size: .
v_call: TRBV3-1/TRBV3-2
d_call: .
cdr3_aa: CASSQGVRLYEQYF
cdr3_nt: TGTGCCAGCAGCCAAGGGGTCAGACTTTACGAGCAGTACTTC

j_call: TRBJ2-5
clone_size: .
v_call: TRBV7-8
d_call: TRBD1
cdr3_aa: CASSLEVSGGFGETQYF
cdr3_nt: TGTGCCAGCAGCTTAGAGGTCTCAGGGGGCTTTGGAGAGACCCAGTACTTC

j_call: TRBJ2-3
clone_size: .
v_call: TRBV15
d_call: TRBD2
cdr3_aa: CATSRERRGVTDTQYF
cdr3_nt: TGTGCCACCAGCAGAGAAAGGCGGGGGGTCACAGATACGCAGTATTTT

j_call: TRBJ1-2
clone_size: .
v_call: TRBV10-3
d_call: .
cdr3_aa: CAISEDGGGYTF
cdr3_nt: TGTGCCATCAGTGAGGATGGGGGCGGCTACACCTTC

j_call: TRBJ1-4
clone_size: .
v_call: TRBV6-5
d_call: .
cdr3_aa: CASSLRRGNHEKLFF
cdr3_nt: TGTGCCAGCAGTTTACGTAGGGGAAACCATGAAAAACTGTTTTTT

j_call: TRBJ1-1
clone_size: .
v_call: TRBV19
d_call: .
cdr3_aa: CASSIGTGRSMNTEAFF
cdr3_nt: TGTGCCAGTAGTATAGGAACAGGGCGATCGATGAACACTGAAGCTTTCTTT